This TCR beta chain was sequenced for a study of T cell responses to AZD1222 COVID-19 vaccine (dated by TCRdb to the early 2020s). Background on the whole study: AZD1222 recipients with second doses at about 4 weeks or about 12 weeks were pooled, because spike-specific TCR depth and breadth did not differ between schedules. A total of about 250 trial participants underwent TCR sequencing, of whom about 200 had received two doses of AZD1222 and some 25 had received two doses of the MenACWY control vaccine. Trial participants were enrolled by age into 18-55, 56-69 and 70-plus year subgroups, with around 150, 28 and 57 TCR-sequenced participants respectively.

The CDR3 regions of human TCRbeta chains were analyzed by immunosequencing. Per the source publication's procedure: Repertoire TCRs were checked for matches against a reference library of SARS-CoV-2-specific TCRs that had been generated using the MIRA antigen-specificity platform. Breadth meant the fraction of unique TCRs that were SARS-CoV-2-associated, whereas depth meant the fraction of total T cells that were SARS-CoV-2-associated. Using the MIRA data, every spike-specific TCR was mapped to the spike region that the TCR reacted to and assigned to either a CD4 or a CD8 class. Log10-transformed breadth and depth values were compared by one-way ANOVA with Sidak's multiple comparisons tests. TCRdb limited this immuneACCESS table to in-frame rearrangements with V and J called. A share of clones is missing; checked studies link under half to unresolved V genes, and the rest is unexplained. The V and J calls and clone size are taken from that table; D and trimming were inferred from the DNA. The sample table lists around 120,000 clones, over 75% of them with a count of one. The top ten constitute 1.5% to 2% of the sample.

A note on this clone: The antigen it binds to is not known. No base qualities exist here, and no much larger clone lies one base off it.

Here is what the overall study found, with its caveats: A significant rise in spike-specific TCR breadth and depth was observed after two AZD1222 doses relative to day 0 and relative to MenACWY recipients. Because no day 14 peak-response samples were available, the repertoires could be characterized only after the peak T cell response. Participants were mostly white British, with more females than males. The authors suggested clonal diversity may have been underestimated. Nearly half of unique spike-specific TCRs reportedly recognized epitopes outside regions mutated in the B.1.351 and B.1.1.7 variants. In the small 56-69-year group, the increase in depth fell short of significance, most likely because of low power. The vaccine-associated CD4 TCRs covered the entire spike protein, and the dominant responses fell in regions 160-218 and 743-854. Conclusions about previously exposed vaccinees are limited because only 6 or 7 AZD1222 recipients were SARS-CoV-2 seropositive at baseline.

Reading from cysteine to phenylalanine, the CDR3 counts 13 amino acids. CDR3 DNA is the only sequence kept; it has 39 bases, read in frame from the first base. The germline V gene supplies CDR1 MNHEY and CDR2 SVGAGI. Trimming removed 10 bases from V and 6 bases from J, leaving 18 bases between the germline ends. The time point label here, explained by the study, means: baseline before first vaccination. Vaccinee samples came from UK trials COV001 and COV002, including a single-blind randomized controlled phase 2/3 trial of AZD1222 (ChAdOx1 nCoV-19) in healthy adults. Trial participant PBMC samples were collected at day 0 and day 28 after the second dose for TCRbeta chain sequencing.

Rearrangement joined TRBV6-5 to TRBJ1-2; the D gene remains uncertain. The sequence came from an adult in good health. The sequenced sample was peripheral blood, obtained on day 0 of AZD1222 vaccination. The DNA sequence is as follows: TGTGCCACCGTCCAGGTACCGACGAATGGCTACACCTTC. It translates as CATVQVPTNGYTF.